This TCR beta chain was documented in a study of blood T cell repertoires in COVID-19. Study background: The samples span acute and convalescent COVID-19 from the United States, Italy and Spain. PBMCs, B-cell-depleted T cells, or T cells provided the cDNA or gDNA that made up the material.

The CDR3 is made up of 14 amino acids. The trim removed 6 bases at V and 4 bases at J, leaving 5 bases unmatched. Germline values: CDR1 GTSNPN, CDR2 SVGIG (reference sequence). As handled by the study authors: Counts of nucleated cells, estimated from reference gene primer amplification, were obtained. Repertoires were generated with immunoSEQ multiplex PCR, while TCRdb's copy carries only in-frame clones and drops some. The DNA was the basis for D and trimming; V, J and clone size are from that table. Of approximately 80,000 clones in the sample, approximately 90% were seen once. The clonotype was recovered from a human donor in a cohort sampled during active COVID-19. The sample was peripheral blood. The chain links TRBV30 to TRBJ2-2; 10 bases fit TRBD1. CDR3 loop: CACDRGLSTGELFF. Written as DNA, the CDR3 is TGTGCCTGCGACAGGGGGCTGTCCACCGGGGAGCTGTTTTTT.